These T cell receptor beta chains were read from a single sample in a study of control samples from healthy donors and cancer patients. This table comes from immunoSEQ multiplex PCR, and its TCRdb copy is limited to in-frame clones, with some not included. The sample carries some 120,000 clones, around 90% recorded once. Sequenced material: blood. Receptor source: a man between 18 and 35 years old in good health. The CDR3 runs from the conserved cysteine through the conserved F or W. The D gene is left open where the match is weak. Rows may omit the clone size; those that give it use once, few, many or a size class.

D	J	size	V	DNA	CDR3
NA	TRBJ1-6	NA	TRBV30	TGTGCCGAAAAAGAGTCTAATTCACCCCTCCACTTT	CAEKESNSPLHF
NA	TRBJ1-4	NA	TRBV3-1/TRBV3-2	TGTGCCAGCAGCCAACAGCATAATGAAAAACTGTTTTTT	CASSQQHNEKLFF
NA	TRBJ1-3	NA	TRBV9	TGTGCCAGCAGCGTAGGCGGCGGCGGGTTCTCTGGAAACACCATATATTTT	CASSVGGGGFSGNTIYF
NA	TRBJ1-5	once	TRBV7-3	TGTGCCAGCAGCTCCCCCTCACAGGGACCGATCTACCTTTATAGCAATCAGCCCCAGCATTTT	CASSSPSQGPIYLYSNQPQHF
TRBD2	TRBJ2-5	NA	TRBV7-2	TGTGCCAGCAGCTTAGGCCCTAGCGGAAACCAAGAGACCCAGTACTTC	CASSLGPSGNQETQYF
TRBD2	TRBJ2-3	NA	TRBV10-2	TGCGCCAGCAGTCCGGGACTAGCGGGAGGTCCAGATACGCAGTATTTT	CASSPGLAGGPDTQYF
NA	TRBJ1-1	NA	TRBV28	TGTGCCAGCAGATCGGACATCACTGAAGCTTTCTTT	CASRSDITEAFF
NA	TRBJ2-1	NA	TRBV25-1	TGTGCCAGCAGTGGTGACCAGAATGAGCAGTTCTTC	CASSGDQNEQFF
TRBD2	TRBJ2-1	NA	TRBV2	TGTGCCAGCAGAACCAGACTAGCAGGTGAGCAGTTCTTC	CASRTRLAGEQFF
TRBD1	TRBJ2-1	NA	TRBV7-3	TGTGCCAGCAGCTCTAACGGGACAGGTAAAAAGAATGAGCAGTTCTTC	CASSSNGTGKKNEQFF
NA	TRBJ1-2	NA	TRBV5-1	TGCGCCAGCAGCTTGAGTTCTAACTATGGCTACACCTTC	CASSLSSNYGYTF
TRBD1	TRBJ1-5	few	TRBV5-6	TGTGCCAGCAGCTTGAGACAGGGGGCGCGGGGCAATCAGCCCCAGCATTTT	CASSLRQGARGNQPQHF
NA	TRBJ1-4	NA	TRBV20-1	TGCAGTGCTAGTCCAGGCGATAATGAAAAACTGTTTTTT	CSASPGDNEKLFF
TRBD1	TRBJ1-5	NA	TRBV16	TGTGCCAGCAGCCAAACCGGGACAGGGAATCAGCCCCAGCATTTT	CASSQTGTGNQPQHF
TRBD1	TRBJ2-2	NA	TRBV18	TGTGCCAGCTCACCACCGGGACAGGGAGAGAACACCGGGGAGCTGTTTTTT	CASSPPGQGENTGELFF
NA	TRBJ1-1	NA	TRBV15	TGTGCCACCAGACGGGGGTCAGGAAACACTGAAGCTTTCTTT	CATRRGSGNTEAFF
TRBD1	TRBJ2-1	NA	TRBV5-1	TGCGCCAGCAGCCTCGGGACAGGGGCTGAAGTACGCAATGAGCAGTTCTTC	CASSLGTGAEVRNEQFF
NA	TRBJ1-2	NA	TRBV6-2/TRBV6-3	TGTGCCAGCAGTTATCAGTTAAACTATGGCTACACCTTC	CASSYQLNYGYTF
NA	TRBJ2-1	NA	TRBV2	TGTGCCCCAGGGGGGAGGGGCCTCGGGGAGCAGTTCTTC	CAPGGRGLGEQFF